Listed here is a single T cell receptor beta chain. The entry originates in a study of early T cells in non-severe SARS-CoV-2 infection. The overall study: Chains from this unsorted whole-blood bulk RNA could not be paired.

The CDR3 length is 16 residues. V lost 0 bases, J lost 4 bases, and 15 bases lay in between. Per germline, CDR1 LGHNA and CDR2 YNFKEQ. In the library, individual cDNA molecules carried attached unique molecular identifiers. TCRdb re-called the 5' RACE reads through MiXCR, storing one row per CDR3 protein. This table has about 50,000 distinct CDR3 sequences, approximately 5.7% appearing once. The chain carries TRBV4-2 and TRBJ1-1; a possible D gene is TRBD1 (5 bases). This TCR was recovered from an adult who was a healthcare worker with PCR-confirmed SARS-CoV-2 infection or an uninfected control (not recorded which). This specimen consisted of whole blood, obtained at baseline. The CDR3 spells CASSQEVGRAATEAFF. The CDR3 DNA is TGTGCCAGCAGCCAAGAGGTGGGCAGGGCAGCCACTGAAGCTTTCTTT.